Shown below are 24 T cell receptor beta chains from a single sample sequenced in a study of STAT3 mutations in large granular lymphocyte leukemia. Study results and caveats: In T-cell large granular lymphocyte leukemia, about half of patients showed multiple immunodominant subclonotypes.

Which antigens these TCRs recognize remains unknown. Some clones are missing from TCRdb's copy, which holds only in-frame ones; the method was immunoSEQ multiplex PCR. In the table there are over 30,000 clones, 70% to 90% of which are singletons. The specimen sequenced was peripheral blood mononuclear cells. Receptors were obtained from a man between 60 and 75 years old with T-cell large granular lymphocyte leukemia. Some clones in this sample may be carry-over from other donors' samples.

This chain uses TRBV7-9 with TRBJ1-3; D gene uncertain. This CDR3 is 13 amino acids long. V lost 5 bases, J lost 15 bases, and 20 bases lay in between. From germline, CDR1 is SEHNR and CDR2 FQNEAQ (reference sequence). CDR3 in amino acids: CASSREHQSEGYF. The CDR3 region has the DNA TGTGCCAGCAGCCGTGAGCATCAATCAGAGGGATATTTT.

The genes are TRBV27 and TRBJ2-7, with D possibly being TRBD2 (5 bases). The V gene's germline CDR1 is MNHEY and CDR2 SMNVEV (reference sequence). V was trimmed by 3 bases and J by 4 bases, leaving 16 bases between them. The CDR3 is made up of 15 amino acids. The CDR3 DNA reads TGTGCCAGCAGTTTGGAGTTCGACGGGAAATACGAGCAGTACTTC. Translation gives CASSLEFDGKYEQYF.

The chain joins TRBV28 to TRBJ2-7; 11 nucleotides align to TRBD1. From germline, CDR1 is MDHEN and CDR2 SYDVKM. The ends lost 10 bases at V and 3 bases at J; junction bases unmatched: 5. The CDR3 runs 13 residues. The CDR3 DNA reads TGTGCCATCGGGGGACAGGGGGTCTACGAGCAGTACTTC. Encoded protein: CAIGGQGVYEQYF.

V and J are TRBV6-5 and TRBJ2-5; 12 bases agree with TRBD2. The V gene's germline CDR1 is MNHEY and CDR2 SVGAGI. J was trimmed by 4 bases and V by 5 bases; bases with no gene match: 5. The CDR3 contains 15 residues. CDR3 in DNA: TGTGCCAGCAGTACCCCGGGACTAGCGGGAGAGACCCAGTACTTC. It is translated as CASSTPGLAGETQYF.

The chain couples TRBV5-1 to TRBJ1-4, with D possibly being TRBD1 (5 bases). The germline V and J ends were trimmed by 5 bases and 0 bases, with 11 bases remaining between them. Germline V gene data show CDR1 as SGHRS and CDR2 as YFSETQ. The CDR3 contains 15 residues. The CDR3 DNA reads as TGCGCCAGCAGTCGCGACAGCGCAACTAATGAAAAACTGTTTTTT. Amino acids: CASSRDSATNEKLFF. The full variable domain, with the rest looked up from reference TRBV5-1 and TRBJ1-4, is KAGVTQTPRYLIKTRGQQVTLSCSPISGHRSVSWYQQTPGQGLQFLFEYFSETQRNKGNFPGRFSGRQFSNSRSEMNVSTLELGDSALYLCASSRDSATNEKLFFGSGTQLSVL.

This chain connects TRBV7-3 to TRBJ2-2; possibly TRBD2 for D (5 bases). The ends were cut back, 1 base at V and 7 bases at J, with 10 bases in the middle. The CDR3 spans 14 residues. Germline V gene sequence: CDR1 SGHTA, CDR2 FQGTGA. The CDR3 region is CASSLRRVVGELFF. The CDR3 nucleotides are TGTGCCAGCAGCTTAAGGCGGGTCGTCGGGGAGCTGTTTTTT.

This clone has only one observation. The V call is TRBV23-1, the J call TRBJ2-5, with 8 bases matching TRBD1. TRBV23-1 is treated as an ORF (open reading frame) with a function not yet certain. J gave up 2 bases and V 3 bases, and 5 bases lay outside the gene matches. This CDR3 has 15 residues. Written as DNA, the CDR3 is TGCGCCAGCAGTCACTCCGACAGGGGTCAAGAGACCCAGTACTTC. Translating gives CASSHSDRGQETQYF.

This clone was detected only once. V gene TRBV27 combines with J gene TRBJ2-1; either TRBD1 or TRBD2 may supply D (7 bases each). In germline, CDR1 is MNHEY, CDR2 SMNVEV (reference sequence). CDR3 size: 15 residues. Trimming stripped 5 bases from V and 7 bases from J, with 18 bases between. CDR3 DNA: TGTGCCAGCAGTCGACAGGGAGGGGGCATAAATGAGCAGTTCTTC. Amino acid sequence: CASSRQGGGINEQFF.

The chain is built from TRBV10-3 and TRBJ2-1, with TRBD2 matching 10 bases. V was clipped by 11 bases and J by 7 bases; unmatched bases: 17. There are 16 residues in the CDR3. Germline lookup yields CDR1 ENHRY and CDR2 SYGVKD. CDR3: CAASRSGRPGGNEQFF. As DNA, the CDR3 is TGTGCCGCCTCCCGTAGCGGGAGGCCCGGTGGGAATGAGCAGTTCTTC.

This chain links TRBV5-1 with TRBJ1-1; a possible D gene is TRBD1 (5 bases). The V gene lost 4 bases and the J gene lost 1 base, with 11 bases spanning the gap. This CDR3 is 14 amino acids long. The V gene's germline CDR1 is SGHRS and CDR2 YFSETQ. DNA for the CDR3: TGCGCCAGCAGCGGGGCGACAGCGAACACTGAAGCTTTCTTT. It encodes CASSGATANTEAFF.

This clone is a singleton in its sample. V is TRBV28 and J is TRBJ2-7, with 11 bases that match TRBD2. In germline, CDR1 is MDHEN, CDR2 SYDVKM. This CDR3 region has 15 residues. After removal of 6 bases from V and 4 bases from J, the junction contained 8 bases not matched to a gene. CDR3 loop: CASSPGASGRYEQYF. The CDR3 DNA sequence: TGTGCCAGCAGCCCTGGGGCTAGCGGGAGGTACGAGCAGTACTTC.

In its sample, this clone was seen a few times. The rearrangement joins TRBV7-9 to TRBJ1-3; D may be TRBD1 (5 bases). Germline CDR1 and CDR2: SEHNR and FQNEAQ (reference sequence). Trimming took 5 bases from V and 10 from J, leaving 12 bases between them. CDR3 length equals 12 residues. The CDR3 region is CASSPGWGTIYF. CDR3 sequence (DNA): TGTGCCAGCAGCCCTGGGTGGGGGACCATATATTTT.

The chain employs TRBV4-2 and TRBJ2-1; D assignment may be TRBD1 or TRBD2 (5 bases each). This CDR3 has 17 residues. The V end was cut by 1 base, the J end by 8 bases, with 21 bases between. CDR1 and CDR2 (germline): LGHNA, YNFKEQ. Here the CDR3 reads CASSQGLFEGPFDEQFF. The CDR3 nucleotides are TGTGCCAGCAGCCAAGGGCTTTTCGAGGGACCGTTCGATGAGCAGTTCTTC.

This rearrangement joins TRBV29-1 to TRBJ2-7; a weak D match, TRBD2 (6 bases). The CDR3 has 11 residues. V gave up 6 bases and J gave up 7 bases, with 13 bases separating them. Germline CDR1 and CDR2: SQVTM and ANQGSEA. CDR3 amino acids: CSVGSAGEQYF. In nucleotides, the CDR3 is TGCAGCGTCGGGTCCGCGGGGGAGCAGTACTTC.

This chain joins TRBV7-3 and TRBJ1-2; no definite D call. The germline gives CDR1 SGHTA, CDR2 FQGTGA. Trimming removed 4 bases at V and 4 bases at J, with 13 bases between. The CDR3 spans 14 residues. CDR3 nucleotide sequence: TGTGCCAGCAGCTCCCCCGGACGGGTCTATGGCTACACCTTC. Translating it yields CASSSPGRVYGYTF.

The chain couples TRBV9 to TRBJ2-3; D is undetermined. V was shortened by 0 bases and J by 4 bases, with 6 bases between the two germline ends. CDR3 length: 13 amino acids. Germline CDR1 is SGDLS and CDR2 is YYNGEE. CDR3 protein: CASSVARADTQYF. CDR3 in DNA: TGTGCCAGCAGCGTAGCTCGGGCAGATACGCAGTATTTT.

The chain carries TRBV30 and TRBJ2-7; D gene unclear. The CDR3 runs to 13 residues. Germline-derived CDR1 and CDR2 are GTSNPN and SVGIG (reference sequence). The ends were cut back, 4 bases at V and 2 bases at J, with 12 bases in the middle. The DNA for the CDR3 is TGTGCCTGGACCGCGACTTTTGCCTACGAGCAGTACTTC. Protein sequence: CAWTATFAYEQYF.

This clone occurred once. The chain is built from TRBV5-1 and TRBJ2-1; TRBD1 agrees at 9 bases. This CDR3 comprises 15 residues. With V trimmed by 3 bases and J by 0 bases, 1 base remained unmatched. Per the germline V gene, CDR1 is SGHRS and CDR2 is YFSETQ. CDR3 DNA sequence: TGCGCCAGCAGCTGGACAGGGGACTCCTACAATGAGCAGTTCTTC. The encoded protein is CASSWTGDSYNEQFF.

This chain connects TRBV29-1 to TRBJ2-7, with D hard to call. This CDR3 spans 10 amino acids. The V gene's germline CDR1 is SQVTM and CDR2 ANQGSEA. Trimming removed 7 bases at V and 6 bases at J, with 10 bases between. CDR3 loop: CSAGHAEQYF. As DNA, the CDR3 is TGCAGCGCCGGCCACGCCGAGCAGTACTTC.

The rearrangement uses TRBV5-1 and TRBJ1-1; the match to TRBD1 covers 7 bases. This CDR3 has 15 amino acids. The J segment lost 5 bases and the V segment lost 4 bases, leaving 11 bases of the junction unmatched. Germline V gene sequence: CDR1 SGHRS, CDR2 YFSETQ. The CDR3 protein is CASSPSVTGTTEAFF. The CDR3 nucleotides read TGCGCCAGCAGCCCATCAGTGACAGGGACTACTGAAGCTTTCTTT.

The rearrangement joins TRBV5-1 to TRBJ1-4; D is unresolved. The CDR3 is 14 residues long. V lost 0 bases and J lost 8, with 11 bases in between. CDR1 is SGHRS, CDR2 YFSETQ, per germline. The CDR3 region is CASSLGQTGEKLFF. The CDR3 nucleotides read TGCGCCAGCAGCTTGGGACAAACGGGCGAAAAACTGTTTTTT.

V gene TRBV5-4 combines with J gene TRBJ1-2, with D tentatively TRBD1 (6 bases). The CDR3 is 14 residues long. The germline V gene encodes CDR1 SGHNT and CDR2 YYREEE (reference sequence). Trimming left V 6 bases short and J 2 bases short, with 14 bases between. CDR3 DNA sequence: TGTGCCAGCATGGGGGACACTTTAAACTATGGCTACACCTTC. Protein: CASMGDTLNYGYTF. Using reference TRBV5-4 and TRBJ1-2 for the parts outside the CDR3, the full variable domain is ETGVTQSPTHLIKTRGQQVTLRCSSQSGHNTVSWYQQALGQGPQFIFQYYREEENGRGNFPPRFSGLQFPNYSSELNVNALELDDSALYLCASMGDTLNYGYTFGSGTRLTVV.

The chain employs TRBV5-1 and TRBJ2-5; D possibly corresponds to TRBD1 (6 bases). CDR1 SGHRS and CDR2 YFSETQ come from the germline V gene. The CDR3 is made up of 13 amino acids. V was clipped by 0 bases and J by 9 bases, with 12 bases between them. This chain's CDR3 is CASSLGRDNAQYF. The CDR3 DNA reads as TGCGCCAGCAGCTTGGGCAGGGACAACGCCCAGTACTTC.

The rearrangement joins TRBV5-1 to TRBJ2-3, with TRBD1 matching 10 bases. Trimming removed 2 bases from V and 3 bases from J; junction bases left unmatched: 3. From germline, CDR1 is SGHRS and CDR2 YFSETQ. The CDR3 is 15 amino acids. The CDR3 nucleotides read TGCGCCAGCAGCTTCGGACAGGGGGGGACAGATACGCAGTATTTT. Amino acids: CASSFGQGGTDTQYF.